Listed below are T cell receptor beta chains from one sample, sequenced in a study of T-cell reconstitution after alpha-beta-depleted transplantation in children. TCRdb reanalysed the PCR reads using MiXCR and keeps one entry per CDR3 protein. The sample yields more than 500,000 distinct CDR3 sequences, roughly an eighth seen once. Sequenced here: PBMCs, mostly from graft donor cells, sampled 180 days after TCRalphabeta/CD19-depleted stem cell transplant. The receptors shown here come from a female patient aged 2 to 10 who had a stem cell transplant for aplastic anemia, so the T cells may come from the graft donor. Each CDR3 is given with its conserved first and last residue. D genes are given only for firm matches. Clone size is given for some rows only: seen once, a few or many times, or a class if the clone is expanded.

cdr3_aa: CASSLHRDSPLHF
cdr3_nt: TGTGCCAGCAGTCTACACAGGGACTCACCCCTCCACTTT
v_call: TRBV7-9
j_call: TRBJ1-6
d_call: NA
clone_size: few

cdr3_aa: CASSWTGEGNQPQHF
cdr3_nt: TGTGCCAGCAGCTGGACAGGGGAAGGTAATCAGCCCCAGCATTTT
v_call: TRBV7-2
j_call: TRBJ1-5
d_call: TRBD1
clone_size: NA

cdr3_aa: CASSDDRGSYEQYF
cdr3_nt: TGCGCCAGCAGCGACGACAGGGGTTCCTACGAGCAGTACTTC
v_call: TRBV5-1
j_call: TRBJ2-7
d_call: TRBD1
clone_size: NA

cdr3_aa: CASSPRPGQGREQYF
cdr3_nt: TGTGCCAGCAGCCCAAGGCCCGGGCAAGGGAGGGAGCAGTACTTC
v_call: TRBV7-2
j_call: TRBJ2-7
d_call: NA
clone_size: NA

cdr3_aa: CASSGDREGNEQFF
cdr3_nt: TGCGCCAGCAGCGGTGACAGGGAAGGGAATGAGCAGTTCTTC
v_call: TRBV5-1
j_call: TRBJ2-1
d_call: TRBD1
clone_size: few

cdr3_aa: CASSSQGGRWEQYF
cdr3_nt: TGTGCCAGCAGTTCCCAAGGGGGGAGGTGGGAGCAGTACTTC
v_call: TRBV28
j_call: TRBJ2-7
d_call: NA
clone_size: few

cdr3_aa: CASSRPEILAGEYNEQFF
cdr3_nt: TGTGCCAGCTCACGCCCAGAAATTCTAGCGGGGGAGTACAATGAGCAGTTCTTC
v_call: TRBV18
j_call: TRBJ2-1
d_call: TRBD2
clone_size: NA

cdr3_aa: CSARPGRGGITEAFF
cdr3_nt: TGCAGTGCTAGACCGGGACGGGGCGGGATCACTGAAGCTTTCTTT
v_call: TRBV20-1
j_call: TRBJ1-1
d_call: NA
clone_size: many

cdr3_aa: CASSPRTGSAETQYF
cdr3_nt: TGTGCCAGCTCACCCCGGACAGGGTCTGCAGAGACCCAGTACTTC
v_call: TRBV18
j_call: TRBJ2-5
d_call: TRBD1
clone_size: NA

cdr3_aa: CASSLYGQGQPQHF
cdr3_nt: TGTGCCAGCAGTTTATACGGGCAAGGGCAGCCCCAGCATTTT
v_call: TRBV27
j_call: TRBJ1-5
d_call: NA
clone_size: NA

cdr3_aa: CASSLPNGQVNTGELFF
cdr3_nt: TGTGCCAGCAGCCTTCCGAACGGGCAGGTGAACACCGGGGAGCTGTTTTTT
v_call: TRBV9
j_call: TRBJ2-2
d_call: NA
clone_size: many

cdr3_aa: CAWERGAGYEQYF
cdr3_nt: TGTGCCTGGGAGCGGGGTGCAGGGTACGAGCAGTACTTC
v_call: TRBV30
j_call: TRBJ2-7
d_call: TRBD2
clone_size: few

cdr3_aa: CASSFFSTGAQEKLFF
cdr3_nt: TGTGCCAGCAGCTTTTTTTCGACAGGGGCTCAGGAAAAACTGTTTTTT
v_call: TRBV5-6
j_call: TRBJ1-4
d_call: TRBD1
clone_size: many

cdr3_aa: CSARQTSGSAYEQYF
cdr3_nt: TGCAGTGCTAGACAGACTAGCGGGAGTGCCTACGAGCAGTACTTC
v_call: TRBV20-1
j_call: TRBJ2-7
d_call: TRBD2
clone_size: few

cdr3_aa: CASILRSVTGNEQFF
cdr3_nt: TGTGCCAGCATTCTTAGGAGCGTGACCGGGAATGAGCAGTTCTTC
v_call: TRBV28
j_call: TRBJ2-1
d_call: NA
clone_size: few

cdr3_aa: CAIRARDREAAGYTF
cdr3_nt: TGTGCCATCAGGGCCCGGGACAGGGAAGCGGCGGGCTACACCTTC
v_call: TRBV10-3
j_call: TRBJ1-2
d_call: TRBD1
clone_size: NA

cdr3_aa: CASSLEVGTTSNQPQHF
cdr3_nt: TGTGCCAGCTCCCTAGAGGTAGGGACGACTAGCAATCAGCCCCAGCATTTT
v_call: TRBV18
j_call: TRBJ1-5
d_call: NA
clone_size: many

cdr3_aa: CASSPAGPHLASNTGELFF
cdr3_nt: TGCGCCAGCAGCCCGGCGGGGCCCCATCTAGCCTCGAACACCGGGGAGCTGTTTTTT
v_call: TRBV4-3
j_call: TRBJ2-2
d_call: NA
clone_size: few